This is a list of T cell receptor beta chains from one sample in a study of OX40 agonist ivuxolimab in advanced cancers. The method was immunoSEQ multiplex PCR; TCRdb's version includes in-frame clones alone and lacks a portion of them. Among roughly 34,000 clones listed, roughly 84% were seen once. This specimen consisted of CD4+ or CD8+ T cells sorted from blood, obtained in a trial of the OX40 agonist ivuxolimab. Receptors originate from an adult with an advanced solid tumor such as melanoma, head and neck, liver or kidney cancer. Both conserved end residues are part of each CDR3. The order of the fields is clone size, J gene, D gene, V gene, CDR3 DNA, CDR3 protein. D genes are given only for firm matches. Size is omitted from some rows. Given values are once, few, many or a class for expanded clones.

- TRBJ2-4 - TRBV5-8 TGTGCCAGCAGCGCCTCCTTTGCAATGCTAGCCAAAAACATTCAGTACTTC CASSASFAMLAKNIQYF
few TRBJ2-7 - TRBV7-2 TGTGCCAGCAGCTTGTTTTCTGGAGGTGGATCGTACGAGCAGTACTTC CASSLFSGGGSYEQYF
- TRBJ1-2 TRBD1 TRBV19 TGTGCCAGTAGAAGGGACAGGGTCCCCACTGGCTACACCTTC CASRRDRVPTGYTF
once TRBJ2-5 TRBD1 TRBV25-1 TGTGCCAGCCGCGCCAGGACAGGGACGGAGACCCAGTACTTC CASRARTGTETQYF
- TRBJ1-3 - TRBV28 TGTGCCAGCAGTCCCGGGACTGGTGGAAACACCATATATTTT CASSPGTGGNTIYF
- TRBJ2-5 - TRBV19 TGTGCCAGTAGTATAGGGGGTCCCCCCCAAGAGACCCAGTACTTC CASSIGGPPQETQYF
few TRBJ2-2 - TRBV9 TGTGCCAGCAGCCCCGCGGGGCAGAACACCGGGGAGCTGTTTTTT CASSPAGQNTGELFF
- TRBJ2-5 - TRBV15 TGTGCCACCAGCAGAGGCGGCGGTCGACAACAAGAGACCCAGTACTTC CATSRGGGRQQETQYF
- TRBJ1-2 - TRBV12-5 TGTGCTAGTGGTCTCCACGACGGGGCTTCTCCAGGGGACTATGGCTACACCTTC CASGLHDGASPGDYGYTF
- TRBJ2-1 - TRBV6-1 TGTGCCAGCAGTGAGCGACGGGCCTCCTACAATGAGCAGTTCTTC CASSERRASYNEQFF
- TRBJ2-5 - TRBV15 TGTGCCACCAGCAGAGATGGTCCGGGGAAGAAAGAGACCCAGTACTTC CATSRDGPGKKETQYF
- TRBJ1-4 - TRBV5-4 TGTGCCAGCAGCTTCGGTCAGACTAATGAAAAACTGTTTTTT CASSFGQTNEKLFF
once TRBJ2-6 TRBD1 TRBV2 TGTGCCACAGGACAGGGCTCCCCTGGGGCCAACGTCCTGACTTTC CATGQGSPGANVLTF
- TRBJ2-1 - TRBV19 TGTGCCAGTAGTATCCGTTTCCTTGGTAGGACCATCGTCGATGAGCAGTTCTTC CASSIRFLGRTIVDEQFF
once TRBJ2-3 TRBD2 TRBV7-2 TGTGCCAGCAGCCCCGGGACTAGCGGGACAGATACGCAGTATTTT CASSPGTSGTDTQYF
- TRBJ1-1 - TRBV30 TGTGCCTGGGGCCCAGGGCGTTTTGAAGCTTTCTTT CAWGPGRFEAFF
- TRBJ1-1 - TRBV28 TGTGCCAGCAGGACGGACAGGAACACTGAAGCTTTCTTT CASRTDRNTEAFF
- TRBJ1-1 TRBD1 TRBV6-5 TGTGCCAGCAGTTACTCGTACAGGGGAGACACTGAAGCTTTCTTT CASSYSYRGDTEAFF
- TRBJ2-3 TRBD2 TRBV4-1 TGCGCCAGCAGCCAGCTACTAGCGGACCGGGATACGCAGTATTTT CASSQLLADRDTQYF
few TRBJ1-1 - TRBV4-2 TGTGCCAGCAGCCAAGATGTGGGGGCGGGCACTGAAGCTTTCTTT CASSQDVGAGTEAFF
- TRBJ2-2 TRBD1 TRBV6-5 TGTGCCAGCAGTTTCGGGACAGGAGCTACCGGGGAGCTGTTTTTT CASSFGTGATGELFF
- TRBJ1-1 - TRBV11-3 TGTGCCAGCAGTTTCCGGGCCAACACTGAAGCTTTCTTT CASSFRANTEAFF
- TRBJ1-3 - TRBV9 TGTGCCAGCAGCGAGGAGGGCTCTGGAAACACCATATATTTT CASSEEGSGNTIYF
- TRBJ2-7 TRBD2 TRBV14 TGTGCCAGCAGCCCACCGGGACTAGCGGGAACATACGAGCAGTACTTC CASSPPGLAGTYEQYF
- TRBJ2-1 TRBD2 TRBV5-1 TGCGCCAGCAGCTTTGGCGGGGGGCTAGGGAATGAGCAGTTCTTC CASSFGGGLGNEQFF
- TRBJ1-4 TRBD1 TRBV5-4 TGTGCCAGCAGCTCGACTTCGGGGACAGGGTTTGAAAAACTGTTTTTT CASSSTSGTGFEKLFF
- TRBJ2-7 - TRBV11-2 TGTGCCAGCAGCCCCGAGTTCGGCGAGCAGTACTTC CASSPEFGEQYF
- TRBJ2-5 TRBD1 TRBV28 TGTGCCAGTTTGTACCAGGGGGACGAGACCCAGTACTTC CASLYQGDETQYF
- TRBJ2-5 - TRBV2 TGTGCCAGCAGTGAAGCTCAACAGGGAAAGACCCAGTACTTC CASSEAQQGKTQYF
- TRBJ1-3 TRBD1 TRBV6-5 TGTGCCAGCAGCCTCGACAGGGGTAGAAACACCATATATTTT CASSLDRGRNTIYF
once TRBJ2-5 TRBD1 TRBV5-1 TGCGCCAGCAGCTTCGGACAGGGTATGATTGAGACCCAGTACTTC CASSFGQGMIETQYF
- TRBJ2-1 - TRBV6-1 TGTGCCAGCAGTGAACGGACTTCCTACAATGAGCAGTTCTTC CASSERTSYNEQFF
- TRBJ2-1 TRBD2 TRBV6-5 TGTGCCAGCACCACGTACGGGAGGGGGACCGATGAGCAGTTCTTC CASTTYGRGTDEQFF
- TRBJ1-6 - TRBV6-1 TGTGCCAGCATCTGGGGCAGGAACAATTCACCCCTCCACTTT CASIWGRNNSPLHF
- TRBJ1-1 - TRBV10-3 TGTGCCATCTCGGGCTCGAACACTGAAGCTTTCTTT CAISGSNTEAFF
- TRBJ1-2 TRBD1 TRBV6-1 TGTGCCAGCACGGACAGGGGACTTGATGGCTACACCTTC CASTDRGLDGYTF
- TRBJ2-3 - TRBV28 TGTGCCAGCAGTTTTGAGGTCAGCACAGATACGCAGTATTTT CASSFEVSTDTQYF
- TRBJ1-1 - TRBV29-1 TGCAGCGTTGAAGATCAGACAGTTGAGAACACTGAAGCTTTCTTT CSVEDQTVENTEAFF
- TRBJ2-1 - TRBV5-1 TGCGCCAGCAGCTCGTCCAGAGGCAATGAGCAGTTCTTC CASSSSRGNEQFF
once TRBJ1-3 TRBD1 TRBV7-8 TGTGCCAGCAGCTTGGACAGGGTCGGAAACACCATATATTTT CASSLDRVGNTIYF
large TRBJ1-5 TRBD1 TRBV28 TGTGCCAGCCGACAGGGGGTACAGCCCCAGCATTTT CASRQGVQPQHF
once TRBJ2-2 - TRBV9 TGTGCCAGCAGCGTAGTCTCTAGCTCTGGGGAGCTGTTTTTT CASSVVSSSGELFF
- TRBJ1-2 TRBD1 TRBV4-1 TGCGCCAGCAGCCATCATGCCGGACAGGGCGACTATGGCTACACCTTC CASSHHAGQGDYGYTF
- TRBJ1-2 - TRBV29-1 TGCAGCGTTGAAGACGGAACGCAGGCTTGGCTCTATGGCTACACCTTC CSVEDGTQAWLYGYTF
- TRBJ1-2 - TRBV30 TGTGCCTGGAGTGACAGGCCGGATGGCTACACCTTC CAWSDRPDGYTF
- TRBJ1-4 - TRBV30 TGTGCCTGGCAAATAGAAAAAGGGAAACTGTTTTTT CAWQIEKGKLFF
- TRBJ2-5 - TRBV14 TGTGCCAGCAGCCAAGCAGTGTACCAAGAGACCCAGTACTTC CASSQAVYQETQYF
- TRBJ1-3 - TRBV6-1 TGTGCCAGCAGGCCCTCTGGAAACACCATATATTTT CASRPSGNTIYF
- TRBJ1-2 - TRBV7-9 TGTGCCAGCAGCCAGGACAGTCTGGGACCTGGCGACACCTTC CASSQDSLGPGDTF
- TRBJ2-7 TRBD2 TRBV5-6 TGTGCCAGCAGCTTAGGGACTACCGAGCAGTACTTC CASSLGTTEQYF
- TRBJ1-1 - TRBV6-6 TGTGCCAGCAGTTACTCGGACCATTTAGAGGCTTTCTTT CASSYSDHLEAFF
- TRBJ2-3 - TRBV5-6 TGTGCCAGCAGCTTGGGGTTTCGGGGGGCTAGCACAGATACGCAGTATTTT CASSLGFRGASTDTQYF
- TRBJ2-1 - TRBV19 TGTGCCAGTACCCTGGGGGGGCCAGGGGTCGATGAGCAGTTCTTC CASTLGGPGVDEQFF
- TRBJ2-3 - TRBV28 TGTGCCAGCACCCGCCGTACGGTGACAGATACGCAGTATTTT CASTRRTVTDTQYF